These T cell receptor beta chains were read from a single sample in a study of human T cells and chemical hapten exposure. TCRdb ran MiXCR on the 5' RACE reads and lists one entry per CDR3 protein. Among about 140,000 distinct CDR3 sequences listed, 4.1% were seen once. The receptors were sampled from a female donor in good health. Each CDR3 is given with its conserved first and last residue. A D gene is named only where the DNA matches it firmly. Clone size is given for some rows only: seen once, a few or many times, or a class if the clone is expanded.

clone size,V gene,J gene,D gene,CDR3 DNA,CDR3 protein
many,TRBV5-1,TRBJ1-3,.,TGCGCCAGCAGCTTAACTTTGCTAGATCGAGGAAACACCATATATTTT,CASSLTLLDRGNTIYF
many,TRBV20-1,TRBJ1-5,.,TGCAGTGCTCTCAGGACAGAGGCTATCAATCAGCCCCAGCATTTT,CSALRTEAINQPQHF
many,TRBV4-1,TRBJ2-5,TRBD1,TGCGCCAGCAGCCAAAGACAGGGCTACCAAGAGACCCAGTACTTC,CASSQRQGYQETQYF
many,TRBV4-3,TRBJ2-6,.,TGCGCCAGCAGCCAAGGTCTCCCTGGGGCCAACGTCCTGACTTTC,CASSQGLPGANVLTF
.,TRBV7-2,TRBJ2-3,.,TGTGCCAGCAGCGAAGAGCGTACGCAGTATTTT,CASSEERTQYF
many,TRBV29-1,TRBJ1-2,.,TGCAGCGCGGACCCTACGACGAGCTATGGCTACACCTTC,CSADPTTSYGYTF
many,TRBV6-5,TRBJ1-2,.,TGTGCCAGCAGGACGGGGGACTTCTTACCCTCTTCCTATGGCTACACCTTC,CASRTGDFLPSSYGYTF
.,TRBV27,TRBJ2-5,TRBD2,TGTGCCAGCAGTCTTAGACTAGCGGGGGGGACAGAGACCCAGTACTTC,CASSLRLAGGTETQYF
many,TRBV20-1,TRBJ2-7,.,TGCAGTGCTAGCCTGATTCGTAGCGAGCAGTACTTC,CSASLIRSEQYF
many,TRBV9,TRBJ2-7,TRBD1,TGTGCCAGCAGCGTAGATGGGACAGGGGGCTACGAGCAGTACTTC,CASSVDGTGGYEQYF
many,TRBV4-3,TRBJ2-6,.,TGCGCCAGCAGCCAAAGTAGAGGGGCCAACGTCCTGACTTTC,CASSQSRGANVLTF
many,TRBV19,TRBJ2-2,.,TGTGCCAGTACCACGGTTAGCGGACTCACCGGGGAGCTGTTTTTT,CASTTVSGLTGELFF
many,TRBV7-2,TRBJ1-5,.,TGTGCCAGCAGCTCTGACAGTTATCAGCCCCAGCATTTT,CASSSDSYQPQHF
.,TRBV30,TRBJ1-5,.,TGTGCCTGGAGTGTAGCCCGGTTGGGGCAGCCCCAGCATTTT,CAWSVARLGQPQHF
many,TRBV3-1,TRBJ2-3,.,TGTGCCAGCAGCCAAGTATCGGATACGCAGTATTTT,CASSQVSDTQYF
many,TRBV7-2,TRBJ1-5,.,TGTGCCAGCAGCTTAGGGGGGACCGGGAATCAGCCCCAGCATTTT,CASSLGGTGNQPQHF
.,TRBV7-9,TRBJ2-1,.,TGTGCCAGCAGCCGCGGACAACCCCGATACAATGAGCAGTTCTTC,CASSRGQPRYNEQFF
many,TRBV7-2,TRBJ1-1,.,TGTGCCAGCAGCCTCAGGTTTAACCCTGAAGCTTTCTTT,CASSLRFNPEAFF
many,TRBV11-3,TRBJ2-3,.,TGTGCCAGCAGCCTTGGGCCGCGGGCTACGCAGTATTTT,CASSLGPRATQYF
many,TRBV20-1,TRBJ2-1,.,TGCAGTGCTAACGTACGGGGTCTGGGCTACAATGAGCAGTTCTTC,CSANVRGLGYNEQFF
many,TRBV11-2,TRBJ1-2,.,TGTGCCAGCAGCTTAGGAATGGGCTTGAGGGGCTACACCTTC,CASSLGMGLRGYTF
many,TRBV29-1,TRBJ2-5,.,TGCAGCGTTGGATCAGGGTCGGAGACCCAGTACTTC,CSVGSGSETQYF
many,TRBV6-2/TRBV6-3,TRBJ2-1,TRBD2,TGTGCCAGCAGTCCGACTAGCGGGATTTACAATGAGCAGTTCTTC,CASSPTSGIYNEQFF
many,TRBV12-3/TRBV12-4,TRBJ2-1,TRBD2,TGTGCCAGCAGCCCCCGGGGGCGGGGGGGTTACAATGAGCAGTTCTTC,CASSPRGRGGYNEQFF
many,TRBV11-2,TRBJ1-6,.,TGTGCCAGCAGCTTAGATCCTGGCAGGGCGTTTAATTCACCCCTCCACTTT,CASSLDPGRAFNSPLHF
few,TRBV21-1,TRBJ1-6,.,TGTGCCAGCAGACTAAGATGCGACAGGGGCCATAATTCACCCCTCCACTTT,CASRLRCDRGHNSPLHF
many,TRBV9,TRBJ2-7,.,TGTGCCAGCAGCGTAGGACAGGGAGGTTACGAGCAGTACTTC,CASSVGQGGYEQYF